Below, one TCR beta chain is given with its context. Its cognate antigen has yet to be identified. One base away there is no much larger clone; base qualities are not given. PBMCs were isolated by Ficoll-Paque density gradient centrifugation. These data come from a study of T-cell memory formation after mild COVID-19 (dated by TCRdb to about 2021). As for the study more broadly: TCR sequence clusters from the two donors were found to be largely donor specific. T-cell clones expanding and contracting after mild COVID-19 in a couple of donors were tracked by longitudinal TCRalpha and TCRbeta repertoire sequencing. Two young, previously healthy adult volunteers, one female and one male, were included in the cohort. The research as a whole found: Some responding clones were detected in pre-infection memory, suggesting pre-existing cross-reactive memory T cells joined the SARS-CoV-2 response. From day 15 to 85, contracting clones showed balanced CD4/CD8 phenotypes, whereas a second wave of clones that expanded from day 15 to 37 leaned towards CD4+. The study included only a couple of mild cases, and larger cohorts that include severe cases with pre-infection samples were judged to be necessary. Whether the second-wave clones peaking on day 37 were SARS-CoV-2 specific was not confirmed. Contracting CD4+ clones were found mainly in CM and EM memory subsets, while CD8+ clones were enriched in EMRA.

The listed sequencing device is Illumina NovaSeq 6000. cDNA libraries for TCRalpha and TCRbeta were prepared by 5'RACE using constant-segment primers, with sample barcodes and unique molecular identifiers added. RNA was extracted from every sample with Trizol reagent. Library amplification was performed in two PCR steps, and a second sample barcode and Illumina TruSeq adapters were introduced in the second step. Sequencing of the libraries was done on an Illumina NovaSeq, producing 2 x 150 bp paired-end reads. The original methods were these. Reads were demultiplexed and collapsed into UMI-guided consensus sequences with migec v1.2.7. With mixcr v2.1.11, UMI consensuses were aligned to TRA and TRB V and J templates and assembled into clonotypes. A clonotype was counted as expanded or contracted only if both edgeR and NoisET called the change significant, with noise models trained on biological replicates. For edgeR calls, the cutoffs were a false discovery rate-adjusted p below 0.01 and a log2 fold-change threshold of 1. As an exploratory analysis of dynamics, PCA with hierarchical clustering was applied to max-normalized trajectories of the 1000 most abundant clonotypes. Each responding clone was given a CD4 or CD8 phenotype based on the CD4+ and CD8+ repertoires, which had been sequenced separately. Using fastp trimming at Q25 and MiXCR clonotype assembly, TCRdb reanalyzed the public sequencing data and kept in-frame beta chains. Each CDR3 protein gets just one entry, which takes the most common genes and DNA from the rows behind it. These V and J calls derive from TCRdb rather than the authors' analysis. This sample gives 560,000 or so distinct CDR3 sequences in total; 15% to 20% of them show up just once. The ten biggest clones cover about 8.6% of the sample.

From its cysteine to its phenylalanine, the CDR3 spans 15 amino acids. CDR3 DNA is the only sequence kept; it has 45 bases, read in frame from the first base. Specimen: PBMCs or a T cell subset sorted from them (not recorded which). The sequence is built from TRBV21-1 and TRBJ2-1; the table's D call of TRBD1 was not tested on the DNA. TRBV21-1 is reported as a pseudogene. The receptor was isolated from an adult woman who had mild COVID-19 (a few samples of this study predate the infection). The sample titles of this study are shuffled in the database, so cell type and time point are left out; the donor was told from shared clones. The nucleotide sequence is TGTGCCAGCAGCCCCCCTAGGGGGGCCTACAATGAGCAGTTCTTC. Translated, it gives CASSPPRGAYNEQFF.